The T cell receptor beta chain under discussion was sequenced for a study of blood T cell repertoires in COVID-19. Here immunoSEQ multiplex PCR was the method, and the copy in TCRdb shows in-frame clones only, minus some. The sample contains about 140,000 clones, approximately 83% of which appear only once. The receptor was isolated from a human donor in a cohort sampled during active COVID-19. Source material: peripheral blood.

The CDR3: CASSSLQGWVNTEAFF. CDR3 nucleotides: TGTGCCAGCAGTTCCCTACAGGGGTGGGTTAACACTGAAGCTTTCTTT. This chain uses TRBV6-2 or TRBV6-3 with TRBJ1-1, with 7 bases lining up with TRBD1. CDR3 size: 16 residues. Germline CDR1 MNHEY, CDR2 SVGEGT. Trimming took 4 bases from V and 2 from J; bases not matched to a gene: 10.